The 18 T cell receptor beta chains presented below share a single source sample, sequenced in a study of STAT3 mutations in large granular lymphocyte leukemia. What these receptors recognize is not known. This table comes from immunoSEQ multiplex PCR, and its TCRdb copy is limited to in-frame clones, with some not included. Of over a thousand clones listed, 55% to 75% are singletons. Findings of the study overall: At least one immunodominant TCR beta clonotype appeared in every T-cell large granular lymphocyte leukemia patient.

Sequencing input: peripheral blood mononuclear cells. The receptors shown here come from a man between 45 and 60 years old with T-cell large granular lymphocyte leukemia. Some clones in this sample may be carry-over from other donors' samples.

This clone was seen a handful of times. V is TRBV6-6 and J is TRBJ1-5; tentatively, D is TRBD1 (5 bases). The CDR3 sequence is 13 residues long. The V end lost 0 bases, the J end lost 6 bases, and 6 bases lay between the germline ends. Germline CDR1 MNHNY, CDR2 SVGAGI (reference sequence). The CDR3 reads CASSYSRAQPQHF. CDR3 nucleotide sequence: TGTGCCAGCAGTTACTCCAGGGCTCAGCCCCAGCATTTT.

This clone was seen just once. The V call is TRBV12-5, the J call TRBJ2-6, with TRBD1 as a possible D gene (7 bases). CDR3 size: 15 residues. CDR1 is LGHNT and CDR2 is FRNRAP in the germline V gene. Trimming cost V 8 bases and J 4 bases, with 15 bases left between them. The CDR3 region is CASSPGGTGANVLTF. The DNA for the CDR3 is TGTGCTAGTTCCCCAGGGGGGACCGGGGCCAACGTCCTGACTTTC.

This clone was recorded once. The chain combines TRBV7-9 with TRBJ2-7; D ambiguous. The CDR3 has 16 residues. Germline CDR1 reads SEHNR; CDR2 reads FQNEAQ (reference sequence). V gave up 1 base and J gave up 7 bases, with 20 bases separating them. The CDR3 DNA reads TGTGCCAGCAGCTTAGGAATTGGTCAGCCTACGGAGGAGCAGTACTTC. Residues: CASSLGIGQPTEEQYF.

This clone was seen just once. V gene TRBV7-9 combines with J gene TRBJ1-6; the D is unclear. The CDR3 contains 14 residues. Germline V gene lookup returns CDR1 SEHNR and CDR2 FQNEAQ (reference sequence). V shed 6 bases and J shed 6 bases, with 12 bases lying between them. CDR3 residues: CASSSETPNSPLHF. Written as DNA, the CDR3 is TGTGCCAGCAGTTCGGAGACACCTAATTCACCCCTCCACTTT.

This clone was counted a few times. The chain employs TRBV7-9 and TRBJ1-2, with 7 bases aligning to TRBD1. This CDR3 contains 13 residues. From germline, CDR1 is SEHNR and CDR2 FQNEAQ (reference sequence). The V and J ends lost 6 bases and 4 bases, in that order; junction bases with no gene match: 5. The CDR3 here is CASSFQGGYGYTF. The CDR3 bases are TGTGCCAGCAGTTTCCAGGGGGGCTATGGCTACACCTTC.

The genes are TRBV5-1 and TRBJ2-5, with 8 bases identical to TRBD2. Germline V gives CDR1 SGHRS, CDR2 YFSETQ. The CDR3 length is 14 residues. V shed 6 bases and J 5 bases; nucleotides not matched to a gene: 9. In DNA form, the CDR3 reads TGCGCCAGCAATCCAGCGGGAGTATCGGAGACCCAGTACTTC. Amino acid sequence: CASNPAGVSETQYF.

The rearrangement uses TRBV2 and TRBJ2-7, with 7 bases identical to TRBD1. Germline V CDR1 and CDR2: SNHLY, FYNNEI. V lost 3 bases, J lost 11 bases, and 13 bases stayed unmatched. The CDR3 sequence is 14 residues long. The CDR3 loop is CASSDIGALGQEYF. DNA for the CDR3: TGTGCCAGCAGTGACATTGGGGCGCTTGGACAGGAGTACTTC.

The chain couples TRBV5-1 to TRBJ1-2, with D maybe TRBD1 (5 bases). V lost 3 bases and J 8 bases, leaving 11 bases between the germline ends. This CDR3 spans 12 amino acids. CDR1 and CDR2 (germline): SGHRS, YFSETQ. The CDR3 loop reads CASSSDKAGYTF. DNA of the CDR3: TGCGCCAGCAGCTCGGACAAGGCGGGCTACACCTTC.

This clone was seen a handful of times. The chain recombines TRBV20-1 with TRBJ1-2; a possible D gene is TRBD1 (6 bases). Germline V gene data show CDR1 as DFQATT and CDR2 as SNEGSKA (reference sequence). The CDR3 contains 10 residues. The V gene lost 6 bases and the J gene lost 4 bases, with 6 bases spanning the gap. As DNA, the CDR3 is TGCAGTGCACAGGGCTATGGCTACACCTTC. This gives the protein CSAQGYGYTF.

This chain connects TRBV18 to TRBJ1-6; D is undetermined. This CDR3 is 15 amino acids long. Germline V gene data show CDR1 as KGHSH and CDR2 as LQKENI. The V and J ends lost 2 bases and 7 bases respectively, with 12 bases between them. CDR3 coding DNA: TGTGCCAGCTCACCAACTACAGTTATCAATTCACCCCTCCACTTT. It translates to CASSPTTVINSPLHF.

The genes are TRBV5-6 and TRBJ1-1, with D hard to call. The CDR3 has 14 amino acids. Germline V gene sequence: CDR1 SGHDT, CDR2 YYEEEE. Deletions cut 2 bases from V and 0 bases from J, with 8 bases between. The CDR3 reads CASSFGKVNTEAFF. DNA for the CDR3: TGTGCCAGCAGCTTTGGCAAGGTGAACACTGAAGCTTTCTTT. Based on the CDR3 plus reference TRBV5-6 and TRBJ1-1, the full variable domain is DAGVTQSPTHLIKTRGQQVTLRCSPKSGHDTVSWYQQALGQGPQFIFQYYEEEERQRGNFPDRFSGHQFPNYSSELNVNALLLGDSALYLCASSFGKVNTEAFFGQGTRLTVV.

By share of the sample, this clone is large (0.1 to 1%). The CDR3 is CASSQEGTANQPQHF. CDR3 coding DNA: TGCGCCAGCAGCCAAGAGGGCACGGCTAATCAGCCCCAGCATTTT. The V call is TRBV4-1, the J call TRBJ1-5; D not certain. The V end lost 0 bases, the J end lost 4 bases, and 10 bases lay between the germline ends. Germline V lookup: CDR1 MGHRA, CDR2 YSYEKL. CDR3 length equals 15 residues.

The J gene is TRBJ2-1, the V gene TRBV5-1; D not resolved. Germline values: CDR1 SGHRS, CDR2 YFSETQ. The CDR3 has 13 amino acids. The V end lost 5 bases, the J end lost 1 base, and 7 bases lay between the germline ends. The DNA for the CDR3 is TGCGCCAGCAGAGACCCATCCTACAATGAGCAGTTCTTC. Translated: CASRDPSYNEQFF.

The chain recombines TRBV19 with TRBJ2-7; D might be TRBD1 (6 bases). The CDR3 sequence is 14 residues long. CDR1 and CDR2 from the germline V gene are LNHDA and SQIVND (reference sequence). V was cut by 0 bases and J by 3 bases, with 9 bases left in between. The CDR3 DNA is TGTGCCAGTAGTATAGACCGGGACATCTACGAGCAGTACTTC. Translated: CASSIDRDIYEQYF. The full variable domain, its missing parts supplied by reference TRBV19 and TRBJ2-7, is DGGITQSPKYLFRKEGQNVTLSCEQNLNHDAMYWYRQDPGQGLRLIYYSQIVNDFQKGDIAEGYSVSREKKESFPLTVTSAQKNPTAFYLCASSIDRDIYEQYFGPGTRLTVT.

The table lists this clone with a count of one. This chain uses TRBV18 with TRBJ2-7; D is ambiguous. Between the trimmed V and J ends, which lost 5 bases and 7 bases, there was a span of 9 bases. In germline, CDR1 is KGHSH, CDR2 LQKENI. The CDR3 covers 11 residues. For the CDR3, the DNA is TGTGCCAGCTCATACGGTCCAGAGCAGTACTTC. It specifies CASSYGPEQYF.

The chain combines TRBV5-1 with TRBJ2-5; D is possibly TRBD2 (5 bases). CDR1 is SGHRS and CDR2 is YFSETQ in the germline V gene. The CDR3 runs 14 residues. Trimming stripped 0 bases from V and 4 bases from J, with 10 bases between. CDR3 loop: CASSLERVGETQYF. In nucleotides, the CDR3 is TGCGCCAGCAGCTTGGAGAGGGTTGGAGAGACCCAGTACTTC.

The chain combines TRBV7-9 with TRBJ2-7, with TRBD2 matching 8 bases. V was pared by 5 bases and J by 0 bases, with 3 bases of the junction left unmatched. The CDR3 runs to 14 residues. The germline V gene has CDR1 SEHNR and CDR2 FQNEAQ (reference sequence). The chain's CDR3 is CASSPSGSSYEQYF. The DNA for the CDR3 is TGTGCCAGCAGCCCGAGCGGGAGCTCCTACGAGCAGTACTTC. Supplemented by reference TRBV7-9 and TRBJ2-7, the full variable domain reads DTGVSQNPRHKITKRGQNVTFRCDPISEHNRLYWYRQTLGQGPEFLTYFQNEAQLEKSRLLSDRFSAERPKGSFSTLEIQRTEQGDSAMYLCASSPSGSSYEQYFGPGTRLTVT.

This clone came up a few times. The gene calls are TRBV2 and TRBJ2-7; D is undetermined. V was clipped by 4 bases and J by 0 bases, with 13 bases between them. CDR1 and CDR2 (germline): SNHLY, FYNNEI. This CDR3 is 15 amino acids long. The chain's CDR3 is CASSGGSRTSYEQYF. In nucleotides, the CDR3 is TGTGCCAGCAGTGGGGGTAGCAGAACCTCCTACGAGCAGTACTTC.